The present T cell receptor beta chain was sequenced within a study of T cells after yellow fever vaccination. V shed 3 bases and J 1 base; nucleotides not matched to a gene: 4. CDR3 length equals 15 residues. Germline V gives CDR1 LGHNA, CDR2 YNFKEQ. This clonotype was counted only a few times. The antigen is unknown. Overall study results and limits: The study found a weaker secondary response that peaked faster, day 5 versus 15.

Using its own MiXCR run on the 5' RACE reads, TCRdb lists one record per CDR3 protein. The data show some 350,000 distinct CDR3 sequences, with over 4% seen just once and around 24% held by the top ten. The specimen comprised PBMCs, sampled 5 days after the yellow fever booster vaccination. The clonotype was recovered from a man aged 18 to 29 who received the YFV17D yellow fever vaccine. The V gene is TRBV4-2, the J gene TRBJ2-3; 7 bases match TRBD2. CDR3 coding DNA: TGTGCCAGCAGCCACGACCGGGGGGGCACAGATACGCAGTATTTT. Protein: CASSHDRGGTDTQYF.